What follows describes a single T cell receptor beta chain. This sample was taken from a study of T cell responses to AZD1222 COVID-19 vaccine. The CDR3 runs to 14 residues. The germline V and J ends were trimmed by 6 bases and 0 bases, with 11 bases remaining between them. Germline CDR1 reads KGHSH; CDR2 reads LQKENI. Repertoires were generated with immunoSEQ multiplex PCR, while TCRdb's copy carries only in-frame clones and drops some. This table holds tens of thousands of clones, 75% to 90% found once. This chain links TRBV18 with TRBJ1-1; no definite D call. This TCR was recovered from an adult who received the AZD1222 COVID-19 vaccine. The sample was peripheral blood, taken 28 days after the second AZD1222 dose. For the CDR3, the DNA is TGTGCCAGCTCCCCGACACATATGAACACTGAAGCTTTCTTT. Its protein is CASSPTHMNTEAFF.